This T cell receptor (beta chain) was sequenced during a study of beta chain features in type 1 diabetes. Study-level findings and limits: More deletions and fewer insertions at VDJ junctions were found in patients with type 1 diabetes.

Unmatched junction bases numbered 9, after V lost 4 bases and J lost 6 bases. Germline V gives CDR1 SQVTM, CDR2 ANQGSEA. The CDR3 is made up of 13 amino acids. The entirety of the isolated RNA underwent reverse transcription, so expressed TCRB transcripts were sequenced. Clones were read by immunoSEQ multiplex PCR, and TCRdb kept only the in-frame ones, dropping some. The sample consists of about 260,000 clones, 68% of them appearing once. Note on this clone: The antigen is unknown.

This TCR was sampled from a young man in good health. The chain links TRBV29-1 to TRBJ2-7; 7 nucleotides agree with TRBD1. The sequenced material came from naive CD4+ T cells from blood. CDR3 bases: TGCAGCGTTGCCTACAGGGGACCAACCGAGCAGTACTTC. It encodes CSVAYRGPTEQYF.